One and the same sample provided the 7 T cell receptor beta chains below, sequenced in a study of shared clonotypes between healthy human individuals. Repertoires were generated with immunoSEQ multiplex PCR, while TCRdb's copy carries only in-frame clones and drops some. This table holds about a million clones, roughly 75% found once. The sample consisted of memory CD4+ T cells sorted from blood. Subset of the sample: CD45RA-negative fraction. These receptors all stem from a man aged 18 to 29 in good health.

The rearrangement links TRBV12-5 to TRBJ2-4, with D unresolved. Germline assignment: CDR1 LGHNT and CDR2 FRNRAP. This CDR3 is 17 amino acids long. V was cut by 0 bases and J by 0 bases, with 12 bases left in between. CDR3 sequence reads: CASGLVRAKLAKNIQYF. CDR3 bases: TGTGCTAGTGGTTTGGTACGAGCAAAACTAGCCAAAAACATTCAGTACTTC.

This clone was observed once. The chain uses TRBV18 and TRBJ2-7, with TRBD1 matching over 7 bases. CDR3 length: 15 amino acids. From germline, CDR1 is KGHSH and CDR2 LQKENI. Trimming took 4 bases from V and 0 from J; bases not matched to a gene: 6. The CDR3 sequence is CASSLGDSGSYEQYF. DNA for the CDR3: TGTGCCAGCTCACTCGGGGACAGCGGCTCCTACGAGCAGTACTTC. Full variable domain (remainder filled in from reference TRBV18 and TRBJ2-7): NAGVMQNPRHLVRRRGQEARLRCSPMKGHSHVYWYRQLPEEGLKFMVYLQKENIIDESGMPKERFSAEFPKEGPSILRIQQVVRGDSAAYFCASSLGDSGSYEQYFGPGTRLTVT.

This clone was picked up one time. For the CDR3, the DNA is TGTGCCAGCACCCGAAGGACAGGGAAGAACACTGAAGCTTTCTTT. Translation: CASTRRTGKNTEAFF. This rearrangement joins TRBV27 to TRBJ1-1; 8 positions agree with TRBD1. The ends lost 7 bases at V and 1 base at J; junction bases unmatched: 8. The CDR3 runs to 15 residues. Germline assignment: CDR1 MNHEY and CDR2 SMNVEV (reference sequence).

The rearrangement uses TRBV25-1 and TRBJ2-3, with D unresolved. The ends were cut back, 1 base at V and 11 bases at J, with 10 bases in the middle. Germline V lookup: CDR1 MGHDK, CDR2 SYGVNS. This CDR3 region has 12 residues. The CDR3 sequence: CASSESQRKQYF. The CDR3 nucleotides read TGTGCCAGCAGTGAATCCCAACGGAAGCAGTATTTT.

This clone is a singleton in its sample. CDR3 sequence reads: CASSFGQGKTQYF. The CDR3 bases are TGTGCCAGCAGCTTTGGCCAGGGAAAGACCCAGTACTTC. The chain uses TRBV7-9 and TRBJ2-5, with D possibly TRBD1 on 5 matching bases. With 3 bases removed from V and 6 bases from J, the gap between germline ends came to 11 bases. CDR1 is SEHNR, CDR2 FQNEAQ, per germline (reference sequence). The CDR3 sequence is 13 residues long.

DNA of the CDR3: TGCGCCAGCAGCTCGATGACAGGGGGCGACGACTACGAGCAGTACTTC. Amino acids: CASSSMTGGDDYEQYF. The chain is built from TRBV5-1 and TRBJ2-7; 10 bases are a match to TRBD1. CDR1 and CDR2 (germline): SGHRS, YFSETQ. V dropped 3 bases and J dropped 3; count of bases not matched to a gene: 9. This CDR3 is 16 amino acids long.

A remark on this clone: An end of the junction differs from the germline gene, which may be a read error. The rearrangement links TRBV28 to TRBJ2-5, with TRBD2 identical over 10 bases. Germline V gene lookup returns CDR1 MDHEN and CDR2 SYDVKM. The CDR3 spans 17 residues. The CDR3 coding sequence is TGTGCCAGCAGTCTATGGACTAGCGGTGTCAACCAAGAGACCCAGTACTTC. This encodes CASSLWTSGVNQETQYF.